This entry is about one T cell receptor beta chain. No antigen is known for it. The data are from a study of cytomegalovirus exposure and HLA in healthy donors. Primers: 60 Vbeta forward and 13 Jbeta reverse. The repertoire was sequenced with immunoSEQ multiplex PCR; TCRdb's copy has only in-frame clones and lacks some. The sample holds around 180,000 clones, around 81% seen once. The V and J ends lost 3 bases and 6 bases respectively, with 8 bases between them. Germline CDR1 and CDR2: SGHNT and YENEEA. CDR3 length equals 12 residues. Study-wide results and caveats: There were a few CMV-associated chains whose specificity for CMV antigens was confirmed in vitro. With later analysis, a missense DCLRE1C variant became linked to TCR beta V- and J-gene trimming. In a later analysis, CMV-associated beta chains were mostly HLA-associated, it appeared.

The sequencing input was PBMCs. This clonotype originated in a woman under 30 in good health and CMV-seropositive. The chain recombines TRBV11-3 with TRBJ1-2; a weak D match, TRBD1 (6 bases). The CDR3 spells CASSFDRNGYTF. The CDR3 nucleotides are TGTGCCAGCAGCTTCGACAGGAATGGCTACACCTTC.